This T cell receptor beta chain came from a study of type 1 regulatory T cells. As for the study in general: T-allo10 is an in vitro-generated, Tr1-enriched CD4 T cell product specific for alloantigen.

The V end was cut by 7 bases, the J end by 4 bases, with 10 bases between. The germline gives CDR1 MDHEN, CDR2 SYDVKM. The CDR3 covers 12 residues. This clonotype was recorded at least ten times. Its antigen is still unknown. From the reads, TCRdb called clonotypes with MiXCR, one entry per CDR3 protein. The data hold 15,000 or so distinct CDR3 sequences, with roughly an eighth observed a single time. This sequence originates from a human donor in good health. J is TRBJ1-1 and V is TRBV28; D perhaps matches TRBD1 (5 bases). Sequencing was carried out using cultured T cells, either the whole culture or a sorted T cell fraction (not recorded which). CDR3 loop: CASTRTPTEAFF. The CDR3 DNA reads as TGTGCCAGCACTCGGACACCCACTGAAGCTTTCTTT.